This TCR beta chain was retrieved from a study of beta chain features in type 1 diabetes. The overall study: Age, gender and cell yields were alike across patients and healthy donors. Study-wide results and limits: Within the patient group, naive, central memory and Treg TCRB repertoires appeared more similar to each other than within healthy donors. There were fewer insertions and more deletions at the VDJ junctions of type 1 diabetes patients. Shortening of TCRB CDR3s, moderate but significant, appeared in all four CD4+ subsets of Type 1 diabetes patients.

This clone was counted only a few times. Its antigen is undetermined. Expressed TCRB transcripts were sequenced, since all the RNA that had been isolated was reverse transcribed. Clones were sequenced by immunoSEQ multiplex PCR, and TCRdb holds only the in-frame ones, with some missing. This sample yields about 270,000 clones, of which roughly an eighth are seen a single time; more than 0.015% belongs to the top ten. The source of this sequence is a man aged 25 to 45 with type 1 diabetes. Source material: naive CD4+ T cells from blood.

CDR3 sequence: CATSRDRGGETQYF. The CDR3 DNA reads TGTGCCACCAGCCGGGACAGGGGAGGGGAGACCCAGTACTTC. V gene TRBV15 combines with J gene TRBJ2-5, with 10 bases identical to TRBD1. V lost 5 bases, J lost 5 bases, and 5 bases stayed unmatched. This CDR3 is built from 14 residues. Germline-derived CDR1 and CDR2 are LNHNV and YYDKDF (reference sequence).